This T cell receptor (beta chain) was recorded in a study of cytomegalovirus exposure and HLA in healthy donors. About the study: Roughly 180 million T cells yielded roughly 120 million unique TCR beta sequences, as an earlier analysis found.

PCR was performed using 60 Vbeta and 13 Jbeta primers. TCRdb's table, derived via immunoSEQ multiplex PCR, lists solely in-frame clones and lacks some. The sample has 95,000 to 150,000 clones, roughly 76% seen once; the top ten hold 2% to 2.5%. As concerns this clone: Its antigen is unknown.

Study-level points and caveats: HLA allele associations emerged for roughly 17,000 TCR beta sequences in a later analysis, at 0.05 false discovery rate. As a later analysis showed, several of the most significant clusters appeared to be linked to common viral pathogens. In a later analysis, a genetic analysis reported fewer productive-TCR N-insertions in an Asian-associated ancestry cluster than the cohort average.

The sequenced material came from PBMCs. The sequence was collected from a man aged 25 to 45 in good health and CMV-seronegative.

CDR3 sequence: CASSYQGTGDTIYF. As DNA, the CDR3 is TGTGCCAGCAGCTATCAAGGGACAGGGGACACCATATATTTT. This chain joins TRBV13 and TRBJ1-3, with 10 bases lining up with TRBD1. Germline trimming cut 4 bases from V and 8 bases from J; bases unmatched to any gene: 5. Per the germline V gene, CDR1 is PRHDT and CDR2 is FYEKMQ (reference sequence). The CDR3 totals 14 residues.